This T cell receptor beta chain was recovered during a study of early T cells in non-severe SARS-CoV-2 infection. In the study overall: Sequencing of bulk RNA from unsorted whole blood was done, without chain pairing. General observations from the study: VDJdb matches were skewed toward anti-spike CD8 T cell responses.

Individual cDNA molecules carried attached unique molecular identifiers. TCRdb used MiXCR to reprocess the 5' RACE reads, holding one entry per CDR3 protein. The sample carries 60,000 to 75,000 distinct CDR3 sequences, 9% to 10% recorded once. CDR3 size: 17 residues. CDR1 and CDR2 from the germline V gene are MNHEY and SVGEGT. Trimming removed 5 bases from V and 5 bases from J; junction bases left unmatched: 11. This clonotype turned up a few times. No antigen is known for it. This sequence originates from an adult who was a healthcare worker with PCR-confirmed SARS-CoV-2 infection or an uninfected control (not recorded which). This rearrangement joins TRBV6-2 or TRBV6-3 to TRBJ2-3; TRBD1 aligns across 12 bases. The sample consisted of whole blood, taken at baseline. The CDR3 reads CASSPVPGQGAEDTQYF. For the CDR3, the DNA is TGTGCCAGCAGTCCTGTCCCGGGACAGGGGGCGGAAGATACGCAGTATTTT.